The entry below gives a single TCR beta chain sequence along with its context. Its antigen is unidentified. A much larger clonotype is one base distant, so this may be a read error. CDR1 and CDR2 from the germline V gene are DFQATT and SNEGSKA (reference sequence). This CDR3 comprises 12 residues. TCRdb independently ran MiXCR on the PCR reads; one entry per CDR3 protein. Of hundreds of thousands of distinct CDR3 sequences listed, over 25% are singletons. This specimen belongs to a study of molecular identifiers for immune sequencing clone quantification. Broader study findings: In naive cells, under 1% of molecules belonged to clones above 20 RNA copies, against over 97% in effector cells.

The rearrangement uses TRBV20-1 and TRBJ2-7; possible D gene TRBD1, 6 bases. The sequencing sample was made of naive CD8+ T cells from blood, with Jurkat cell RNA spiked in. Noted subset: FACS-sorted CD8+CD4-CCR7+CD45RA+ naive T cells. This sequence originates from a human donor in good health. Some libraries in this study had Jurkat cell RNA spiked in. CDR3 coding DNA: TGCGGTGCTAGCAGGGGATTGGGCGAGCAGTACTTC. Its protein is CGASRGLGEQYF.